This T cell receptor beta chain was profiled in a study of blood T cell repertoires in COVID-19. Background on the study: The origin of the acute and convalescent COVID-19 samples was the United States, Italy and Spain. T cells, B-cell-depleted T cells, or PBMCs supplied cDNA or gDNA.

Original analysis: Estimation of nucleated cell counts relied on the amplification of reference gene primers. The data were produced by immunoSEQ multiplex PCR, yet TCRdb's version contains in-frame clones alone and is incomplete. Clone size and V and J calls were adopted from that table, with D and trimming inferred from the DNA. Among 200,000 to 250,000 clones, under 90% were seen once, and the ten largest hold around 7.8%. Seattle-derived patients entered the study during active infection and were followed longitudinally. V dropped 6 bases and J dropped 4; count of bases not matched to a gene: 15. Germline-derived CDR1 and CDR2 are SGHRS and YFSETQ. The CDR3 length is 16 residues.

This clonotype originated in a woman of 80 years or more with COVID-19, enrolled during active disease. The sequencing sample was made of peripheral blood. The V and J genes are TRBV5-1 and TRBJ1-1; 7 bases map to TRBD1. The CDR3 region is CASTLDGGGTLTEAFF. CDR3 nucleotides: TGCGCCAGCACCCTTGACGGAGGGGGCACCCTCACTGAAGCTTTCTTT.